Listed here is a single T cell receptor (beta chain). Its antigen is not known. This sample was included in a study of cytomegalovirus exposure and HLA in healthy donors. Study-wide background: The same platform was used for the 120 validation repertoires and the roughly 680 first-cohort repertoires, a later analysis reported.

Method: immunoSEQ multiplex PCR; TCRdb's copy keeps in-frame clones and lacks some. The sample carries approximately 220,000 clones, approximately 87% recorded once. Whole-study findings and limits: In a later analysis, first-cohort TCR clusters were found to tend to co-occur in the approximately 110 validation repertoires.

Separation from the roughly 700-subject first cohort characterized the approximately 130-subject validation cohort, to which the donors belonged. Germline CDR1 is SGHNT and CDR2 is YYREEE (reference sequence). The CDR3 consists of 16 residues. V was pared by 4 bases and J by 2 bases, with 7 bases of the junction left unmatched. The sample comprised PBMCs. The chain couples TRBV5-4 to TRBJ2-1; 9 positions agree with TRBD1. The source is a man between 18 and 35 years old in good health and CMV-seronegative. CDR3 in amino acids: CASSPRTGVAYNEQFF. The CDR3 DNA follows: TGTGCCAGCAGCCCCCGGACAGGGGTGGCCTACAATGAGCAGTTCTTC.